These 24 T cell receptor beta chains share one sample of origin, sequenced in a study of metastatic and nonmetastatic thyroid tumors. TCRdb reprocessed the PCR reads using MiXCR. The sample has roughly 25,000 clones; approximately 24% are singletons. Thyroid surgery was preceded by no treatment in any patient. The sequenced material came from tumor tissue. The receptor source for this set is a male donor with papillary thyroid cancer or a benign thyroid nodule (not recorded which). Some clones in this sample may be carry-over from other donors' samples.

The chain couples TRBV7-6 to TRBJ2-1; no reliable D call. CDR1 and CDR2 (germline): SGHVS, FNYEAQ. Trimming shortened V by 3 bases and J by 3 bases, and 12 bases separated the two germline ends. There are 15 residues in the CDR3. The CDR3 loop reads CASSFLRTIYNEQFF. CDR3 DNA sequence: TGTGCCAGCAGCTTTTTAAGGACGATCTACAATGAGCAGTTCTTC.

Only one count was recorded for this clone. The rearrangement uses TRBV11-1 and TRBJ2-7; 12 positions match TRBD2. This CDR3 has 17 amino acids. V gave up 0 bases and J gave up 2 bases; unmatched junction bases: 5. Germline assignment: CDR1 SGHAT and CDR2 FQDESV (reference sequence). CDR3 in DNA: TGTGCCAGCAGCTTAGCAGTCGGACTAGCGGGGACCTACGAGCAGTACTTC. It is translated as CASSLAVGLAGTYEQYF. The full variable domain, in which reference TRBV11-1 and TRBJ2-7 provide the parts outside the CDR3, is EAEVAQSPRYKITEKSQAVAFWCDPISGHATLYWYRQILGQGPELLVQFQDESVVDDSQLPKDRFSAERLKGVDSTLKIQPAELGDSAMYLCASSLAVGLAGTYEQYFGPGTRLTVT.

Only a few counts were recorded for this clone. The rearrangement uses TRBV6-1 and TRBJ2-1, with 8 bases aligning to TRBD2. Germline values: CDR1 MNHNS, CDR2 SASEGT. The CDR3 has 15 residues. Unmatched junction bases numbered 17, after V lost 10 bases and J lost 9 bases. CDR3 amino acids: CAIQKLAVGPPEQFF. CDR3 nucleotides: TGTGCCATCCAAAAACTAGCGGTAGGGCCTCCTGAGCAGTTCTTC.

This clone appeared a few times. Its ends do not fully match the called genes, so a read error is possible. Additional DNA sequences in this sample encode the identical CDR3. The rearrangement uses TRBV6-2 or TRBV6-3 and TRBJ2-2; D remains unclear. Germline CDR1 reads MNHEY; CDR2 reads SVGEGT. CDR3 length equals 14 residues. Here the CDR3 DNA reads TGTGCCAGCAACCCGAACAGTGTCACCGGTGAGCTGTTTTTC. Translation gives CASNPNSVTGELFF.

By share of the sample, this clone is medium-sized. The chain is built from TRBV6-1 and TRBJ1-1; no reliable D call. Germline lookup yields CDR1 MNHNS and CDR2 SASEGT. CDR3 length equals 16 residues. Trimming shortened V by 1 base and J by 0 bases, and 12 bases separated the two germline ends. In DNA form, the CDR3 reads TGTGCCAGCAGTGAAGGATTTCGGTCCCTGAACACTGAAGCTTTCTTT. The encoded protein is CASSEGFRSLNTEAFF.

There are many counts of this clone. This chain uses TRBV9 with TRBJ2-7, with 7 bases matching TRBD2. This CDR3 region has 15 residues. Germline V gene data show CDR1 as SGDLS and CDR2 as YYNGEE. V lost 0 bases and J lost 2; bases outside the gene matches: 5. The CDR3: CASSVGGGSTYEQYF. CDR3 coding DNA: TGTGCCAGCAGCGTAGGGGGGGGATCTACCTACGAGCAGTACTTC. Combining the CDR3 with reference TRBV9 and TRBJ2-7 gives the whole variable domain DSGVTQTPKHLITATGQRVTLRCSPRSGDLSVYWYQQSLDQGLQFLIQYYNGEERAKGNILERFSAQQFPDLHSELNLSSLELGDSALYFCASSVGGGSTYEQYFGPGTRLTVT.

This clone has ten or more counts. V and J are TRBV6-2 or TRBV6-3 and TRBJ2-7; 8 bases match TRBD1. CDR3 size: 15 residues. J lost 4 bases, V lost 6 bases, and 11 bases had no gene match. CDR1 is MNHEY, CDR2 SVGEGT, per germline. CDR3 protein: CASSPPGQAVYEQYF. CDR3 coding DNA: TGTGCCAGCAGCCCTCCGGGACAGGCCGTATACGAGCAGTACTTC.

As to this clone: A read error is possible here, since a much larger clone lies one base away. V usage is TRBV10-2 and J usage is TRBJ1-1; D not resolved. With 9 bases removed from V and 4 bases from J, the gap between germline ends came to 15 bases. The germline V gene encodes CDR1 WSHSY and CDR2 SAAADI. The CDR3 runs to 13 residues. The CDR3 sequence: CARGSGVGTEAFF. The CDR3 DNA reads as TGCGCCAGAGGGAGCGGGGTGGGCACTGAAGCTTTCTTT.

This chain connects TRBV5-1 to TRBJ1-1; D gene ambiguous. Germline CDR1 and CDR2: SGHRS and YFSETQ. Trimming shortened V by 1 base and J by 0 bases, and 10 bases separated the two germline ends. The CDR3 length is 15 residues. CDR3 bases: TGCGCCAGCAGCTTGTTGGGCCAGCTGAACACTGAAGCTTTCTTT. Translated, it gives CASSLLGQLNTEAFF.

V is TRBV7-9 and J is TRBJ2-5; 7 nucleotides match TRBD2. Germline CDR1 is SEHNR and CDR2 is FQNEAQ (reference sequence). J gave up 2 bases and V 6 bases, and 6 bases lay outside the gene matches. This CDR3 is built from 14 residues. CDR3 sequence: CASRGGDLQETQYF. CDR3 nucleotides: TGTGCCAGCAGGGGGGGGGACTTACAAGAGACCCAGTACTTC.

In its sample, this clone was seen many times. The chain couples TRBV29-1 to TRBJ2-7; possible D gene TRBD2, 5 bases. Trimming removed 3 bases at V and 2 bases at J, with 14 bases between. This CDR3 is 14 amino acids long. CDR1 SQVTM and CDR2 ANQGSEA come from the germline V gene. The CDR3 spells CSVDREGSPYEQYF. Here the CDR3 DNA reads TGCAGCGTTGACCGGGAAGGGTCCCCCTACGAGCAGTACTTC.

This clone was observed many times. The chain joins TRBV20-1 to TRBJ2-2; D may be TRBD2 (6 bases). The germline V gene encodes CDR1 DFQATT and CDR2 SNEGSKA (reference sequence). The CDR3 length is 14 residues. Trimming pared 2 bases from V and 6 bases from J, leaving 13 bases between. The chain's CDR3 is CSARPYTSSGELFF. The CDR3 DNA is TGCAGTGCTAGACCCTATACTAGCTCCGGGGAGCTGTTTTTT.

The chain has TRBV28 and TRBJ2-5; tentatively, D is TRBD2 (6 bases). This CDR3 region has 15 residues. V gave up 5 bases and J gave up 4 bases, with 17 bases separating them. Germline CDR1 and CDR2: MDHEN and SYDVKM. The CDR3 DNA reads TGTGCCAGCAGTACTAGGCCGGGAGAGACAGAGACCCAGTACTTC. Translated: CASSTRPGETETQYF.

Judged by abundance, this clone is medium-sized. The gene calls are TRBV6-4 and TRBJ1-6; D uncertain. Germline CDR1 reads MRHNA; CDR2 reads SNTAGT. The CDR3 loop spans 11 amino acids. V lost 10 bases, J lost 8 bases, and 9 bases lay in between. CDR3 amino acids: CATNWDSPLHF. The CDR3 nucleotides are TGTGCCACCAATTGGGATTCACCCCTCCACTTT.

This clone was detected many times. The V gene is TRBV11-2, the J gene TRBJ2-3, with no clear D. Germline values: CDR1 SGHAT, CDR2 FQNNGV. The length of the CDR3 is 12 residues. Trimming cost V 5 bases and J 2 bases, with 5 bases left between them. CDR3 protein: CASSPSTDTQYF. CDR3 coding DNA: TGTGCCAGCAGCCCCTCCACAGATACGCAGTATTTT.

Ten or more counts support this clone. The gene calls are TRBV18 and TRBJ1-1, with D possibly matching TRBD1 (6 bases). CDR1 is KGHSH, CDR2 LQKENI, per germline. Trimming cost V 6 bases and J 0 bases, with 8 bases left between them. This CDR3 region has 13 residues. The chain's CDR3 is CASSAGVNTEAFF. The CDR3 coding sequence is TGTGCCAGCTCGGCAGGGGTGAACACTGAAGCTTTCTTT. Using reference TRBV18 and TRBJ1-1 for the parts outside the CDR3, the full variable domain is NAGVMQNPRHLVRRRGQEARLRCSPMKGHSHVYWYRQLPEEGLKFMVYLQKENIIDESGMPKERFSAEFPKEGPSILRIQQVVRGDSAAYFCASSAGVNTEAFFGQGTRLTVV.

This clone was found many times. The DNA is left out, because the CDR3 cannot be placed on it with certainty; the CDR3 is given as TCRdb lists it. The CDR3 spells CASSLEMVAGGAFF. This rearrangement joins TRBV5-5 to TRBJ2-1; the DNA was not compared with TRBD2, the D call given in the table. Germline CDR1 reads SGHKS; CDR2 reads YYEKEE (reference sequence). Ends included, the CDR3 has 14 residues.

This clone was counted between two and nine times. J is TRBJ1-5 and V is TRBV5-6; TRBD1 might be the D (6 bases). Trimming stripped 1 base from V and 4 bases from J, with 9 bases between. The CDR3 runs to 14 residues. Germline V gene sequence: CDR1 SGHDT, CDR2 YYEEEE. DNA for the CDR3: TGTGCCAGCAGCTTGTGGGACATAAATCAGCCCCAGCATTTT. Translated, it gives CASSLWDINQPQHF.

This clone appeared many times. Written as DNA, the CDR3 is TGTGCCAGCAGCTCAAACTTCCCACCCGAGCAGTACTTC. Protein sequence: CASSSNFPPEQYF. V and J are TRBV7-2 and TRBJ2-7; the D is unclear. Germline V gives CDR1 SGHTA, CDR2 FQGNSA. This CDR3 spans 13 amino acids. V was pared by 4 bases and J by 6 bases, with 13 bases between.

In its sample, this clone was seen many times. The genes are TRBV11-2 and TRBJ2-3; possibly TRBD1 or TRBD2 for D (5 bases each). CDR1 SGHAT and CDR2 FQNNGV come from the germline V gene. Trimming took off 2 bases at V and 6 bases at J, with 18 bases between the two ends. The CDR3 runs to 16 residues. In DNA, the CDR3 is TGTGCCAGCAGCTTATTACTACTGGGACGCGGCGATACGCAGTATTTT. Protein product: CASSLLLLGRGDTQYF.

As concerns this clone: A much bigger clone sits one base away, suggesting this may be a read error. The chain is built from TRBV11-1 and TRBJ2-1, with 9 bases that match TRBD2. The CDR3 length is 16 residues. The germline V gene encodes CDR1 SGHAT and CDR2 FQDESV (reference sequence). V trimming: 8 bases; J trimming: 7 bases; junction bases outside the gene matches: 15. CDR3 residues: CASGSGSARQVNEQFF. Here the CDR3 DNA reads TGTGCCAGCGGTAGCGGGAGTGCCCGACAAGTAAATGAGCAGTTCTTC.

In this sample, this clone turned up many times. This sample also contains other DNA sequences that code for the same CDR3. The chain joins TRBV4-3 to TRBJ1-1, with unresolved D. There are 14 residues in the CDR3. Germline V gene lookup returns CDR1 LGHNA and CDR2 YSLEER. Between the trimmed V and J ends, which lost 3 bases and 5 bases, there was a span of 13 bases. The CDR3 here is CASSQGGVETEAFF. CDR3 coding DNA: TGCGCCAGCAGCCAGGGAGGTGTAGAGACTGAAGCTTTCTTT.

On this clone itself: This CDR3 fails to terminate in the conserved phenylalanine or tryptophan, so it likely reflects a read error. This chain links TRBV7-3 with TRBJ2-3, with 7 positions matching TRBD2. This CDR3 comprises 15 residues. The trim removed 4 bases at V and 3 bases at J, leaving 7 bases unmatched. Germline values: CDR1 SGHTA, CDR2 FQGTGA. CDR3 region: CASSSTSVETDTQYS. The CDR3 bases are TGTGCCAGCAGCTCAACTAGCGTGGAAACAGATACGCAGTATTCT.

V is TRBV20-1 and J is TRBJ1-2; no clear D. Trimming removed 1 base from V and 7 bases from J, with 22 bases in between. Germline values: CDR1 DFQATT, CDR2 SNEGSKA (reference sequence). The CDR3 sequence is 16 residues long. The CDR3 DNA reads as TGCAGTGCTAGAGGGGCTCGGAAAGTAGGTTTTAGTGGCTACACCTTC. It translates to CSARGARKVGFSGYTF.